These 21 T cell receptor beta chains share one sample of origin, sequenced in a study of identical twins. MiXCR was run by TCRdb on the 5' RACE reads, yielding one entry per CDR3 protein. The data show 310,000 or so distinct CDR3 sequences, 7.5% to 9.5% seen once. In addition, the sample was reused for a study of yellow fever vaccine responses in identical twins.

The material sequenced was CD8+ T cells sorted from blood. The receptors derive from a woman younger than 30 in good health.

This clonotype was found many times. This rearrangement joins TRBV7-9 to TRBJ2-5, with 7 bases identical to TRBD1. Germline V CDR1 and CDR2: SEHNR, FQNEAQ (reference sequence). Trimming removed 5 bases from V and 0 bases from J; junction bases left unmatched: 3. The CDR3 sequence is 14 residues long. The CDR3 DNA reads as TGTGCCAGCAGCCGACAGGGAAACCAAGAGACCCAGTACTTC. Translation: CASSRQGNQETQYF.

This clonotype was detected a few times. The chain couples TRBV27 to TRBJ2-1, with 11 bases matching TRBD2. Losses at the gene ends were 7 bases for V and 4 bases for J; bases not matched to a gene: 12. This CDR3 is built from 17 residues. CDR1 MNHEY and CDR2 SMNVEV come from the germline V gene (reference sequence). This chain's CDR3 is CASTLNPGLAAYNEQFF. The CDR3 bases are TGTGCCAGCACCCTTAACCCGGGACTAGCGGCGTACAATGAGCAGTTCTTC.

This clonotype was detected a few times. The gene calls are TRBV6-5 and TRBJ2-7; D is uncertain. Per the germline V gene, CDR1 is MNHEY and CDR2 is SVGAGI. The CDR3 sequence is 14 residues long. The germline V and J ends were trimmed by 4 bases and 2 bases, with 12 bases remaining between them. CDR3 protein: CASSSFAPPYEQYF. In DNA form, the CDR3 reads TGTGCCAGCAGTTCGTTTGCACCGCCCTACGAGCAGTACTTC.

This clonotype was seen only a few times. The rearrangement links TRBV29-1 to TRBJ2-4; tentatively, D is TRBD1 (7 bases). V was shortened by 7 bases and J by 2 bases, with 21 bases between the two germline ends. This CDR3 contains 16 residues. Germline V CDR1 and CDR2: SQVTM, ANQGSEA. The DNA of the CDR3 is TGCAGCGCCCGAGGGGGGACAGAGGGGCCCAAAAACATTCAGTACTTC. This translates into CSARGGTEGPKNIQYF.

The sample holds many counts of this clonotype. This chain joins TRBV7-9 and TRBJ2-6; 7 bases fit TRBD1. CDR1 and CDR2 from the germline V gene are SEHNR and FQNEAQ (reference sequence). The CDR3 is 17 amino acids. The ends lost 6 bases at V and 0 bases at J; junction bases unmatched: 8. Written as DNA, the CDR3 is TGTGCCAGCAGAACTGGGACAGATTTCTCTGGGGCCAACGTCCTGACTTTC. Encoded protein: CASRTGTDFSGANVLTF. The complete variable domain, with remaining parts taken from reference TRBV7-9 and TRBJ2-6, reads DTGVSQNPRHKITKRGQNVTFRCDPISEHNRLYWYRQTLGQGPEFLTYFQNEAQLEKSRLLSDRFSAERPKGSFSTLEIQRTEQGDSAMYLCASRTGTDFSGANVLTFGAGSRLTVL.

Turning to this clonotype: This may be a read error: a much more frequent sequence differs by one nucleotide. The chain uses TRBV5-1 and TRBJ2-3, with a tentative D call TRBD1 (5 bases). The V and J ends lost 4 bases and 2 bases respectively, with 14 bases between them. The CDR3 consists of 15 residues. The germline V gene has CDR1 SGHRS and CDR2 YFSETQ. CDR3 sequence reads: CASSNRGTNTDTQYF. CDR3 nucleotides: TGCGCCAGCAGCAATAGGGGTACTAACACAGATACGCAGTATTTT.

The rearrangement joins TRBV18 to TRBJ2-7; TRBD1 is a possible D gene (6 bases). The ends were cut back, 2 bases at V and 5 bases at J, with 10 bases in the middle. Germline CDR1 is KGHSH and CDR2 is LQKENI. This CDR3 has 13 amino acids. The CDR3 sequence is CASSPSRGHEQYF. CDR3 DNA sequence: TGTGCCAGCTCACCATCCAGGGGCCACGAGCAGTACTTC.

This clonotype was seen ten or more times. This chain links TRBV27 with TRBJ2-3; D is unclear. Trimming pared 1 base from V and 0 bases from J, leaving 11 bases between. CDR3 size: 16 residues. Per germline, CDR1 MNHEY and CDR2 SMNVEV (reference sequence). CDR3: CASSLYGRASTDTQYF. The CDR3 bases are TGTGCCAGCAGTTTATATGGCAGAGCTAGCACAGATACGCAGTATTTT.

This clonotype was detected ten times or more. The V call is TRBV27, the J call TRBJ1-1; a weak D match, TRBD1 (5 bases). CDR1 MNHEY and CDR2 SMNVEV come from the germline V gene (reference sequence). The CDR3 loop spans 13 amino acids. Trimming shortened V by 3 bases and J by 4 bases, and 9 bases separated the two germline ends. CDR3 sequence reads: CASSFGGGTEAFF. In DNA, the CDR3 is TGTGCCAGCAGTTTCGGGGGGGGCACTGAAGCTTTCTTT.

This clonotype was counted many times. The gene calls are TRBV29-1 and TRBJ2-1, with 12 nucleotides matching TRBD2. J gave up 0 bases and V 5 bases, and 8 bases lay outside the gene matches. Germline loops: CDR1 SQVTM, CDR2 ANQGSEA. The CDR3 is 17 residues long. The CDR3: CSVLGLAGLSSYNEQFF. The CDR3 DNA reads as TGCAGCGTTCTCGGACTAGCGGGACTAAGCTCCTACAATGAGCAGTTCTTC.

This clonotype came up many times. The gene calls are TRBV4-2 and TRBJ1-4; TRBD1 matches at 7 bases. The CDR3 is 13 residues long. Germline assignment: CDR1 LGHNA and CDR2 YNFKEQ. Unmatched junction bases numbered 5, after V lost 8 bases and J lost 5 bases. In nucleotides, the CDR3 is TGTGCCAGCGAGGCAGGGGGAAATGAAAAACTGTTTTTT. Translated, it gives CASEAGGNEKLFF.

The V call is TRBV7-9, the J call TRBJ2-2; 8 nucleotides agree with TRBD1. V dropped 2 bases and J dropped 5; count of bases not matched to a gene: 7. The CDR3 has 16 residues. Germline assignment: CDR1 SEHNR and CDR2 FQNEAQ (reference sequence). In nucleotides, the CDR3 is TGTGCCAGCAGCTTACCCGGCAGGGGGCCAACCGGGGAGCTGTTTTTT. Amino acid sequence: CASSLPGRGPTGELFF.

The table lists this clonotype with a few counts. CDR3 loop: CASRGQYGEQFF. In nucleotides, the CDR3 is TGCGCCAGCAGGGGCCAGTACGGCGAGCAGTTCTTC. This chain links TRBV5-1 with TRBJ2-1; D not resolved. This CDR3 has 12 amino acids. Germline CDR1 is SGHRS and CDR2 is YFSETQ. V was pared by 5 bases and J by 10 bases, with 13 bases between.

This chain links TRBV6-5 with TRBJ1-6, with TRBD1 as a possible D gene (5 bases). V was cut by 0 bases and J by 7 bases, with 19 bases left in between. The CDR3 runs to 18 residues. Germline CDR1 and CDR2: MNHEY and SVGAGI. This CDR3 reads CASSYSTGRSPPNSPLHF. The CDR3 DNA follows: TGTGCCAGCAGTTACTCCACGGGACGGAGCCCTCCGAATTCACCCCTCCACTTT.

This clonotype has ten or more counts. The chain carries TRBV12-3 or TRBV12-4 and TRBJ2-7; 12 bases are a match to TRBD2. After removal of 4 bases from V and 5 bases from J, the junction contained 6 bases not matched to a gene. The CDR3 loop spans 15 amino acids. In DNA, the CDR3 is TGTGCCAGCAGTTCCCTAGCGGGGGGGCTGAACGAGCAGTACTTC. Its translation is CASSSLAGGLNEQYF.

The chain recombines TRBV5-1 with TRBJ2-2; 15 bases map to TRBD2. This CDR3 is built from 15 residues. Germline loops: CDR1 SGHRS, CDR2 YFSETQ. The V gene end was trimmed by 7 bases and the J gene end by 6 bases; junction bases not matched to a gene: 4. The chain's CDR3 is CASRTSGGAAGELFF. Written as DNA, the CDR3 is TGCGCCAGCCGGACTAGCGGGGGGGCCGCCGGGGAGCTGTTTTTT.

V gene TRBV6-1 combines with J gene TRBJ2-7; 8 positions match TRBD1. The junction had 11 bases not matched to a gene; V was cut back by 6 bases and J by 4 bases. This CDR3 spans 15 amino acids. CDR1 is MNHNS and CDR2 is SASEGT in the germline V gene. DNA of the CDR3: TGTGCCAGCAGACTGGACAGGGAGGATTTGTACGAGCAGTACTTC. Protein sequence: CASRLDREDLYEQYF.

This clonotype appeared a few times. The chain is built from TRBV25-1 and TRBJ2-2; maybe TRBD1 (6 bases). This CDR3 contains 13 residues. Trimming left V 5 bases short and J 6 bases short, with 10 bases between. Germline V gene data show CDR1 as MGHDK and CDR2 as SYGVNS. The CDR3 loop is CASSNTGSGELFF. The CDR3 region has the DNA TGTGCCAGCAGTAACACAGGGTCCGGGGAGCTGTTTTTT.

This clonotype has ten or more counts. Written as DNA, the CDR3 is TGTGCCAGCAGCCCAAGGGGTGGCGGGGGGAGGGATGAGCAGTTCTTC. Protein: CASSPRGGGGRDEQFF. The J gene is TRBJ2-1, the V gene TRBV11-2; 8 bases match TRBD2. The germline V gene has CDR1 SGHAT and CDR2 FQNNGV. This CDR3 contains 16 residues. V shed 5 bases, J shed 8 bases, and the junction held 14 bases outside the gene matches. The full variable domain, in which reference TRBV11-2 and TRBJ2-1 provide the parts outside the CDR3, is EAGVAQSPRYKIIEKRQSVAFWCNPISGHATLYWYQQILGQGPKLLIQFQNNGVVDDSQLPKDRFSAERLKGVDSTLKIQPAKLEDSAVYLCASSPRGGGGRDEQFFGPGTRLTVL.

This clonotype was seen many times. J is TRBJ2-5 and V is TRBV5-1; 7 bases align to TRBD1. V shed 0 bases and J 3 bases; nucleotides not matched to a gene: 11. Per the germline V gene, CDR1 is SGHRS and CDR2 is YFSETQ. This CDR3 region has 17 residues. CDR3 loop: CASSLGLGGNREETQYF. The CDR3 coding sequence is TGCGCCAGCAGCTTGGGGTTAGGGGGCAATCGCGAAGAGACCCAGTACTTC.

This sequence joins TRBV4-1 and TRBJ1-1; D uncertain. The V gene lost 1 base and the J gene lost 11 bases, with 14 bases spanning the gap. Germline CDR1 is MGHRA and CDR2 is YSYEKL. CDR3 length: 13 amino acids. This CDR3 reads CASSQATEMEAFF. The CDR3 region has the DNA TGCGCCAGCAGCCAAGCGACCGAGATGGAGGCTTTCTTT.